This T cell receptor beta chain was retrieved from a study of T cells after yellow fever vaccination. TCRdb reprocessed the 5' RACE reads via MiXCR and lists one record per CDR3 protein. The sample yields about 220,000 distinct CDR3 sequences, under 3.5% seen once. This CDR3 has 16 residues. V shed 4 bases, J shed 6 bases, and the junction held 15 bases outside the gene matches. Germline V gene lookup returns CDR1 DFQATT and CDR2 SNEGSKA (reference sequence). This rearrangement joins TRBV20-1 to TRBJ1-2; 9 positions agree with TRBD1. The sequence came from a man younger than 35 who received the YFV17D yellow fever vaccine. Sample: CD4+ T cells sorted from PBMCs, taken 10 days after the yellow fever booster vaccination. The CDR3 loop is CSATPPGQGGRDGYTF. The CDR3 DNA follows: TGCAGTGCTACCCCCCCGGGACAGGGAGGGCGGGATGGCTACACCTTC.